This T cell receptor (beta chain) was sequenced during a study of T cell repertoires in cytomegalovirus infection. Study summary: Signatures in public TCR beta sequences pointed to both CMV infection and matching HLA type. The study, taken as a whole, reports: Identification of carriers of CMV plus the relevant HLA was achieved through cumulative public TCR beta family frequency.

A note on this clonotype: The antigen remains undetermined.

TCRdb recomputed calls from the reads with MiXCR, one row per CDR3 protein. The table has 150,000 to 200,000 distinct CDR3 sequences, roughly an eighth seen once. The CDR3 is made up of 14 amino acids. V was trimmed by 0 bases and J by 5 bases, leaving 10 bases between them. Germline assignment: CDR1 LNHDA and CDR2 SQIVND (reference sequence). V usage is TRBV19 and J usage is TRBJ1-1; D not certain. This clonotype was obtained from a human donor in good health (CMV status not recorded). Some clones in this sample may be carry-over from other donors' samples. The sequenced sample was PBMCs. CDR3 sequence (DNA): TGTGCCAGTAGTATAGAAGGCAGCTGGACTGAAGCTTTCTTT. It codes for CASSIEGSWTEAFF.